The 4 T cell receptor beta chains in this list originate from one sample, sequenced in a study of early T cells in non-severe SARS-CoV-2 infection. Using its own MiXCR run on the 5' RACE reads, TCRdb lists one record per CDR3 protein. This sample has about 52,000 distinct CDR3 sequences; over 7% occur once, and the top ten carry 4% to 5.5%. Input material: whole blood. All receptors derive from an adult who was a healthcare worker with PCR-confirmed SARS-CoV-2 infection or an uninfected control (not recorded which).

The sample holds many counts of this clonotype. This rearrangement joins TRBV11-2 to TRBJ2-5, with 9 positions matching TRBD1. With V trimmed by 5 bases and J by 5 bases, 6 bases remained unmatched. Germline values: CDR1 SGHAT, CDR2 FQNNGV. This CDR3 region has 14 residues. The CDR3 protein is CASSPTGGAETQYF. The CDR3 bases are TGTGCCAGCAGCCCCACAGGGGGCGCGGAGACCCAGTACTTC. The variable domain in full, completed from reference TRBV11-2 and TRBJ2-5, reads EAGVAQSPRYKIIEKRQSVAFWCNPISGHATLYWYQQILGQGPKLLIQFQNNGVVDDSQLPKDRFSAERLKGVDSTLKIQPAKLEDSAVYLCASSPTGGAETQYFGPGTRLLVL.

This clonotype was detected ten times or more. The chain employs TRBV6-2 or TRBV6-3 and TRBJ1-6; 8 bases are a match to TRBD1. The germline CDR1 and CDR2 sequences are MNHEY and SVGEGT. The CDR3 is 17 amino acids. The V gene end was trimmed by 6 bases and the J gene end by 4 bases; junction bases not matched to a gene: 11. CDR3: CASRLTRGRVYNSPLHF. For the CDR3, the DNA is TGTGCCAGCAGACTCACCAGGGGGCGCGTGTATAATTCACCCCTCCACTTT.

This clonotype appeared a few times. V is TRBV3-1 and J is TRBJ2-3; no clear D. Germline-derived CDR1 and CDR2 are LGHDT and YNNKEL (reference sequence). The CDR3 has 11 amino acids. Trimming took 1 base from V and 6 from J, leaving 2 bases between them. The CDR3 sequence: CASSQGDTQYF. The CDR3 coding sequence is TGTGCCAGCAGCCAAGGGGATACGCAGTATTTT.

J is TRBJ1-1 and V is TRBV29-1, with D unresolved. Germline V lookup: CDR1 SQVTM, CDR2 ANQGSEA. There are 14 residues in the CDR3. V was cut by 3 bases and J by 10 bases, with 21 bases left in between. The CDR3 sequence: CSVDSGSSGGTAFF. CDR3 nucleotide sequence: TGCAGCGTTGATTCAGGTTCTTCGGGCGGAACAGCTTTCTTT.